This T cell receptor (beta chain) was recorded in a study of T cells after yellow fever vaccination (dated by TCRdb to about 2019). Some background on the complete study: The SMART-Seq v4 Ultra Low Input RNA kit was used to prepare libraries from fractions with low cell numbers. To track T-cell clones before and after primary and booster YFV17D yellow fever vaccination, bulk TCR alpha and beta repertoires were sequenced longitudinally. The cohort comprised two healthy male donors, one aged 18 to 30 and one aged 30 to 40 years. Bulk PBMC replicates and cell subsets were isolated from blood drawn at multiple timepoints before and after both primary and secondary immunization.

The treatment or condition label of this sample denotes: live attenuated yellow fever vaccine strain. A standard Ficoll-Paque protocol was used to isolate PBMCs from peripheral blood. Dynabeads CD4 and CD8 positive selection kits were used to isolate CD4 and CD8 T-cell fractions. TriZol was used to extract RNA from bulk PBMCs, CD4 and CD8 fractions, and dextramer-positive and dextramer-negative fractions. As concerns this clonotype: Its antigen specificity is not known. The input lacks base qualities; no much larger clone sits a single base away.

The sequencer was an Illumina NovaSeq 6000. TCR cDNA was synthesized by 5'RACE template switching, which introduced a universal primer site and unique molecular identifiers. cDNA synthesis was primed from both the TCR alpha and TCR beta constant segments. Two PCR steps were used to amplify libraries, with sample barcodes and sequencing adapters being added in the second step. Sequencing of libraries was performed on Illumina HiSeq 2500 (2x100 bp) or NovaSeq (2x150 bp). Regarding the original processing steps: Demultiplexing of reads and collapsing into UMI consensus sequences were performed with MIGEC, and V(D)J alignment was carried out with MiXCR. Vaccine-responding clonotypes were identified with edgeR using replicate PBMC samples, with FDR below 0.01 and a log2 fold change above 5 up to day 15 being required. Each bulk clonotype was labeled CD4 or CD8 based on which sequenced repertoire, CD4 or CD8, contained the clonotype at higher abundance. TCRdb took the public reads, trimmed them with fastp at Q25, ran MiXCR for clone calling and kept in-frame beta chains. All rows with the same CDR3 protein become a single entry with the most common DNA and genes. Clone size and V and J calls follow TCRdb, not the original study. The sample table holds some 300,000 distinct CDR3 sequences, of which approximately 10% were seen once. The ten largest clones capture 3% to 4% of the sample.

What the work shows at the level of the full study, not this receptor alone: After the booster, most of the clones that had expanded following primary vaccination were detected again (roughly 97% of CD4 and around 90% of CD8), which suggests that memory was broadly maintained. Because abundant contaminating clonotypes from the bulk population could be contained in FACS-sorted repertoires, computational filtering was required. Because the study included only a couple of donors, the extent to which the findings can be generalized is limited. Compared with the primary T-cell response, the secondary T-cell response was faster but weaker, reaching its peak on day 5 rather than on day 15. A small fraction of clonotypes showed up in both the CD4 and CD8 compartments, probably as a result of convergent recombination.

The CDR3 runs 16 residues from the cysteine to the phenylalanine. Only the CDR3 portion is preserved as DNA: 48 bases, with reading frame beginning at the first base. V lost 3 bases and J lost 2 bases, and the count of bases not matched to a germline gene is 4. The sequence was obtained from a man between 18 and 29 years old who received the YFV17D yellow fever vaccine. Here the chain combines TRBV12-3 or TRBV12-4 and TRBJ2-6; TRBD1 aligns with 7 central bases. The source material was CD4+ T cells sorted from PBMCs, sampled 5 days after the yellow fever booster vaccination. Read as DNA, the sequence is TGTGCCAGCAGTTTGGCCGACAGGGCTGGGGCCAACGTCCTGACTTTC. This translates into CASSLADRAGANVLTF.